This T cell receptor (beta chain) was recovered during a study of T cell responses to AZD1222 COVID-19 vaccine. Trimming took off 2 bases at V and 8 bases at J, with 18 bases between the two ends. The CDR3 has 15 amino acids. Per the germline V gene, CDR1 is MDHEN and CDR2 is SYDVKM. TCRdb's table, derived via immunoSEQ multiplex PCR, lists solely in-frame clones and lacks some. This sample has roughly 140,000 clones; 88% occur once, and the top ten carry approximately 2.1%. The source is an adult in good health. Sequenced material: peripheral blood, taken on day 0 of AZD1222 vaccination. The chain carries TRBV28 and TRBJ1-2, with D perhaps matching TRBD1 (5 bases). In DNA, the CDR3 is TGTGCCAGCAGTTTAATAGACAGAACAAGGCAAGGCTACACCTTC. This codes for CASSLIDRTRQGYTF.